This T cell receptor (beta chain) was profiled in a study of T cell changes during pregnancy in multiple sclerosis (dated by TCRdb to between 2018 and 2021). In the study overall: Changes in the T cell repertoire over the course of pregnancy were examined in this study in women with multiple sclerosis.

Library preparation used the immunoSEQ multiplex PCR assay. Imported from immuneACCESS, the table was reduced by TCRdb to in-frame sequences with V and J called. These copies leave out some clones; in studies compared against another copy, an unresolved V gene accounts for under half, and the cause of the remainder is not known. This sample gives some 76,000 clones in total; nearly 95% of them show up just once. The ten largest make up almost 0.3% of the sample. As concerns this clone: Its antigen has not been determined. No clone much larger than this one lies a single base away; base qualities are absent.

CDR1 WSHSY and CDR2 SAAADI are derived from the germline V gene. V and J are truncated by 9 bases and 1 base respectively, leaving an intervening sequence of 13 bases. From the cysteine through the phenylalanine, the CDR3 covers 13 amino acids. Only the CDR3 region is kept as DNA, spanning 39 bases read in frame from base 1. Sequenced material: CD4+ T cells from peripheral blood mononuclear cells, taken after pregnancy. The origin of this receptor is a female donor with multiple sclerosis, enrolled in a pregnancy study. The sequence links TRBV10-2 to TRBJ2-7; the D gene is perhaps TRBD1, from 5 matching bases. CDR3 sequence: CASWTSYSYEQYF. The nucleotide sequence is TGCGCCAGTTGGACATCCTATTCCTACGAGCAGTACTTC.